A selection of T cell receptor beta chains follows, all from one sample in a study of blood T cell repertoires in COVID-19. This table comes from immunoSEQ multiplex PCR, and its TCRdb copy is limited to in-frame clones, with some not included. The sample lists around 320,000 clones, over 85% occurring once. Material: PBMCs or T cells enriched from blood (not recorded which). The receptors originated from a woman aged 50 to 65 who had been exposed to COVID-19. Both conserved end residues are part of each CDR3. Each record gives: D gene, CDR3 length, V gene, clone size, J gene, CDR3 DNA, CDR3 protein. A D gene is named only where the DNA matches it firmly. Size values are once, few and many counts, or a class for expanded clones, and some rows have none.

TRBD1	15	TRBV19	.	TRBJ1-2	TGTGCCAGTCGGGCGACAGGGTTTCATGGCTATGGCTACACCTTC	CASRATGFHGYGYTF
TRBD1	14	TRBV28	.	TRBJ2-7	TGTGCCAGCATCCCGACAGGGGAGCCCTACGAGCAGTACTTC	CASIPTGEPYEQYF
.	15	TRBV11-1	once	TRBJ2-7	TGTGCCAGCAGCTCTCTGGGCACGACCTCCTACGAGCAGTACTTC	CASSSLGTTSYEQYF
TRBD1	14	TRBV7-9	.	TRBJ1-2	TGTGCCACAAGAGGGCAGGGGGCGAACTATGGCTACACCTTC	CATRGQGANYGYTF
.	14	TRBV11-1	.	TRBJ2-1	TGTGCCAGCAGCTCGGGGGGCAGGGCGAATGAGCAGTTCTTC	CASSSGGRANEQFF
TRBD1	15	TRBV27	.	TRBJ2-1	TGTGCCAGTAGCCGGGACAGGAAAACCTACAATGAGCAGTTCTTC	CASSRDRKTYNEQFF
.	14	TRBV28	.	TRBJ1-1	TGTGCCAGCAGTTTTCCGGGGGTGATCACTGAAGCTTTCTTT	CASSFPGVITEAFF
TRBD2	15	TRBV7-9	.	TRBJ2-1	TGTGCCAGCAGCTTACGGAGCGGGGGGGTTTTTGAGCAGTTCTTC	CASSLRSGGVFEQFF
.	15	TRBV28	.	TRBJ1-1	TGTGCCAGCTCCCTCTCTGGGTGGGGGGGCACTGAAGCTTTCTTT	CASSLSGWGGTEAFF
TRBD1	13	TRBV5-8	.	TRBJ2-3	TGTGCCAGCAGACGACACACCGGGACAGGGCAGTATTTT	CASRRHTGTGQYF
TRBD1	11	TRBV7-2	.	TRBJ1-1	TGTGCCAGCAGCTTAATGGGACAGGGGGCCTTT	CASSLMGQGAF
.	14	TRBV6-5	.	TRBJ1-5	TGTGCCAGCAGTCCCTCGACCGGGTATCAGCCCCAGCATTTT	CASSPSTGYQPQHF
.	19	TRBV5-1	.	TRBJ2-2	TGCGCCAGCAGCTTGTCTCCCTTTAAGACGGACTCGAACACCGGGGAGCTGTTTTTT	CASSLSPFKTDSNTGELFF
TRBD1	17	TRBV7-9	few	TRBJ1-1	TGTGCCAGCAGCTTAGGAGCTTCCCGGACAGGGAACACTGAAGCTTTCTTT	CASSLGASRTGNTEAFF
TRBD2	15	TRBV5-4	.	TRBJ2-1	TGTGCCAGCAGCCCGCGGGGGGTCCCCTACAATGAGCAGTTCTTC	CASSPRGVPYNEQFF
TRBD2	14	TRBV7-2	.	TRBJ2-7	TGTGCCAGCAGCTTGGGCGGGGGGGGGTACGAGCAGTACTTC	CASSLGGGGYEQYF
.	14	TRBV4-1	.	TRBJ1-2	TGCGCCAGCAGCCAAGGACATTCTAACTATGGCTACACCTTC	CASSQGHSNYGYTF
.	13	TRBV13	.	TRBJ2-1	TGTGCCAGCAGCTTAGGTCAGGGGAATGAGCAGTTCTTC	CASSLGQGNEQFF
TRBD2	16	TRBV5-4	.	TRBJ2-1	TGTGCCAGCAGCTTTCGCTCTACTAGCGCTCCCAATGAGCAGTTCTTC	CASSFRSTSAPNEQFF
.	12	TRBV13	.	TRBJ1-5	TGTGCCAGCAGCAGCCTCAATCAGCCCCAGCATTTT	CASSSLNQPQHF
TRBD1	15	TRBV28	once	TRBJ1-6	TGTGCCAGCAGTTCCCCGGGACAGGGGGCTCCACCCCTCCACTTT	CASSSPGQGAPPLHF
TRBD1	13	TRBV10-3	.	TRBJ2-5	TGTGCCATCAAAGGACAGGGCCAAGAGACCCAGTACTTC	CAIKGQGQETQYF
TRBD2	15	TRBV2	few	TRBJ2-7	TGTGCCAGCTACTCAACAGCGGGGGTACACTACGAGCAGTACTTC	CASYSTAGVHYEQYF
TRBD1	13	TRBV5-1	once	TRBJ2-2	TGCGCCAGCAAAGAGGGGGCCCGTGGGGAGCTGTTTTTT	CASKEGARGELFF
.	18	TRBV21-1	.	TRBJ1-5	TGTGCCAGCACCACGGCCCGGCCAGGGGGCGCGAAGTATCAGCCCCAGCATTTT	CASTTARPGGAKYQPQHF
TRBD1	14	TRBV7-9	.	TRBJ1-2	TGTGCCAGCAGCCAGGGGACAGGGGATGGTGGCTACACCTTC	CASSQGTGDGGYTF
TRBD2	20	TRBV9	once	TRBJ2-1	TGTGCCAGCAGCGTAGCTGGTGGGACTAGCGGGGCCGTGTCCTACAATGAGCAGTTCTTC	CASSVAGGTSGAVSYNEQFF
TRBD1	14	TRBV15	.	TRBJ1-2	TGTGCCACCAGCAGAGATAACTCAGGGGGTGGCTACACCTTC	CATSRDNSGGGYTF
TRBD1	16	TRBV11-2	few	TRBJ2-2	TGTGCCAGCAGCTTGAGGACAGGGAGGCGCACCGGGGAGCTGTTTTTT	CASSLRTGRRTGELFF
.	13	TRBV19	few	TRBJ1-4	TGTGCCAGCAGGACACCCCATAATGAAAAACTGTTTTTT	CASRTPHNEKLFF
TRBD2	18	TRBV11-2	few	TRBJ2-1	TGTGCCAGCAGCTTAAGTCCCCTGCAGCGGGGGGGTTACCATGAGCAGTTCTTC	CASSLSPLQRGGYHEQFF
.	14	TRBV6-1	.	TRBJ2-7	TGTGCCAGCAGCGAAGCTGGGGGCGCGGGTGAGCAGTACTTC	CASSEAGGAGEQYF
TRBD1	13	TRBV10-3	.	TRBJ1-6	TGTGCCATACATCCGGGACAGGGCTCACCCCTCCACTTT	CAIHPGQGSPLHF
.	13	TRBV15	.	TRBJ1-6	TGTGCCACCAGCAGCCTTCGTAATTCACCCCTCCACTTT	CATSSLRNSPLHF
.	15	TRBV5-1	once	TRBJ1-1	TGCGCCAGCAGCTCCCGGGGGACCGTGAACACTGAAGCTTTCTTT	CASSSRGTVNTEAFF
TRBD2	14	TRBV5-1	.	TRBJ2-5	TGCGCCAGCAGGGCTAGCGGGTTGAGGGAGACCCAGTACTTC	CASRASGLRETQYF